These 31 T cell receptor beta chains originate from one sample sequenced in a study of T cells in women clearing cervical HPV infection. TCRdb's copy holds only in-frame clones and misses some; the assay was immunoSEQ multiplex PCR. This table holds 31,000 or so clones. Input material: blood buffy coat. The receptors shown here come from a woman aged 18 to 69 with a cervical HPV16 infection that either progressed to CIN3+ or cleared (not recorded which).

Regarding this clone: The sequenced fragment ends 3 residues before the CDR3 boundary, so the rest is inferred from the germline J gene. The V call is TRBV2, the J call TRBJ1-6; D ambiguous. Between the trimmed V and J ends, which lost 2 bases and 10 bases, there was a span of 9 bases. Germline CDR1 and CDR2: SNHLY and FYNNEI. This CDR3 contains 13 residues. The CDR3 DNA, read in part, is TGTGCCAGCAGTGAAACGTACAGCTCACCC. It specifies CASSETYSSP. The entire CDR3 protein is CASSETYSSPLHF.

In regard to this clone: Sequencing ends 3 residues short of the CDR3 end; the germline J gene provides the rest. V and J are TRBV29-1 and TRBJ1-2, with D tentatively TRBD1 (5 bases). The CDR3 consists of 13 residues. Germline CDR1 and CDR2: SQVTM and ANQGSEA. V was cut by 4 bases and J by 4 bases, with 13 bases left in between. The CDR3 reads CSVAGDRPYGYTF. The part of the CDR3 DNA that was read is TGCAGCGTTGCGGGGGACCGACCCTATGGC.

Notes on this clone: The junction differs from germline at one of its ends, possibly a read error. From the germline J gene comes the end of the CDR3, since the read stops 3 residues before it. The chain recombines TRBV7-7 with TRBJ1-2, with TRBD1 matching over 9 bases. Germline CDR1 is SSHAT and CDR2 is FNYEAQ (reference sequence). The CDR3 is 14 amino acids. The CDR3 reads CASSPGQGRYDYTF. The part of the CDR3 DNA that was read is TGTGCTAGCAGCCCGGGACAGGGTCGCTACGAC.

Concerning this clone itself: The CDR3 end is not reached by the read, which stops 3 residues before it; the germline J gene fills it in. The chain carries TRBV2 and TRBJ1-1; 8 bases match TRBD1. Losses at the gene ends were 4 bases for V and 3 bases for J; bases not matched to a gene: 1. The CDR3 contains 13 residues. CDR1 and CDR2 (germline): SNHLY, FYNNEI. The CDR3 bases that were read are TGTGCCAGCAGTGGACAGGGGTACACTGAA. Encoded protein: CASSGQGYTE. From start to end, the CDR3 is CASSGQGYTEAFF.

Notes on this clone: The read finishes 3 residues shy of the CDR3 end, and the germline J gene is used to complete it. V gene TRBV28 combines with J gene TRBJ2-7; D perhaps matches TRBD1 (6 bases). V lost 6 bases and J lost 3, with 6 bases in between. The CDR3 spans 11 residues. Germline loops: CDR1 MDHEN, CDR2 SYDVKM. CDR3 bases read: TGTGCCAGCAGAGGGGGCTACGAG. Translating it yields CASRGGYE. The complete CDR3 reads CASRGGYEQYF. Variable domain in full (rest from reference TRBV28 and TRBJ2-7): DVKVTQSSRYLVKRTGEKVFLECVQDMDHENMFWYRQDPGLGLRLIYFSYDVKMKEKGDIPEGYSVSREKKERFSLILESASTNQTSMYLCASRGGYEQYFGPGTRLTVT.

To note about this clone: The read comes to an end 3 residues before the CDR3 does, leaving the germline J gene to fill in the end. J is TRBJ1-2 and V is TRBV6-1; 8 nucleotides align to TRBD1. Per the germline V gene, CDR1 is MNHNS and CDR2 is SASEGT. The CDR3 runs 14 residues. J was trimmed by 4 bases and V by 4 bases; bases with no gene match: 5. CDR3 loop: CASSAPGQVYGYTF. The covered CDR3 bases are TGTGCCAGCAGTGCCCCGGGACAGGTCTATGGC.

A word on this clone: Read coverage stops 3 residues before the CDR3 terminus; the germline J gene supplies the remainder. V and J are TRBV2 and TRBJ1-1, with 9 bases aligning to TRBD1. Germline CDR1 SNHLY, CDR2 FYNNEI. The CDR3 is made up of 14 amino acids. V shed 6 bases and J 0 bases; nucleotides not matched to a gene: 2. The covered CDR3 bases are TGTGCCAGCAGGGGGACAGGGATGAACACTGAA. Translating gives CASRGTGMNTE. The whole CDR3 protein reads CASRGTGMNTEAFF.

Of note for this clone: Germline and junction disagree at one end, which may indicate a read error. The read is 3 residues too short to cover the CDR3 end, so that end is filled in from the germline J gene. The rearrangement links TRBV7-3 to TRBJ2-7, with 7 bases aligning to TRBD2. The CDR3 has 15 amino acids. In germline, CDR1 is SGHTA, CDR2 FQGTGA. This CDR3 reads CASSLTSAAHYEQYF. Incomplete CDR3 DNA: TGTGCCAGCAGCCTAACTAGCGCGGCCCACTACGAG.

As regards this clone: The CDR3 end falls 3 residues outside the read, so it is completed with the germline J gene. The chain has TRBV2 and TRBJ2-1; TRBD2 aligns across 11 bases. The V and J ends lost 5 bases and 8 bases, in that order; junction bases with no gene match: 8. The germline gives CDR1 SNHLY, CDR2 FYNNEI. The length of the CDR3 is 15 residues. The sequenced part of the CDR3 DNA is TGTGCCAGCAGTAACCTAGCGGGAGGAAGATATGAG. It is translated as CASSNLAGGRYE. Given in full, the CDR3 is CASSNLAGGRYEQFF. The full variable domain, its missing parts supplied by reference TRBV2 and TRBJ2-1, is EPEVTQTPSHQVTQMGQEVILRCVPISNHLYFYWYRQILGQKVEFLVSFYNNEISEKSEIFDDQFSVERPDGSNFTLKIRSTKLEDSAMYFCASSNLAGGRYEQFFGPGTRLTVL.

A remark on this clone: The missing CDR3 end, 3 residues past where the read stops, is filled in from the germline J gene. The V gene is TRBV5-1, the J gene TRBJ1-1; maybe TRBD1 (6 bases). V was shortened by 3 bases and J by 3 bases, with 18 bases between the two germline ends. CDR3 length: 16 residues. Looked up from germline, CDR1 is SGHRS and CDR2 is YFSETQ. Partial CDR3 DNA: TGCGCCAGCAGCTCGGGACACGGGGACCCATACACTGAA. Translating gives CASSSGHGDPYTE. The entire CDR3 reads CASSSGHGDPYTEAFF.

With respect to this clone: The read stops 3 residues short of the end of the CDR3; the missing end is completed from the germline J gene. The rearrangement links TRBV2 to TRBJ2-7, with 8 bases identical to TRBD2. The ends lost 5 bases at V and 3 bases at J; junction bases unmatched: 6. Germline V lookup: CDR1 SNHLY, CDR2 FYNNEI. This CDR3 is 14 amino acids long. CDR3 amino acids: CASSQGTRGYEQYF. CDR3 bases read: TGTGCCAGCAGTCAGGGGACTAGGGGCTACGAG.

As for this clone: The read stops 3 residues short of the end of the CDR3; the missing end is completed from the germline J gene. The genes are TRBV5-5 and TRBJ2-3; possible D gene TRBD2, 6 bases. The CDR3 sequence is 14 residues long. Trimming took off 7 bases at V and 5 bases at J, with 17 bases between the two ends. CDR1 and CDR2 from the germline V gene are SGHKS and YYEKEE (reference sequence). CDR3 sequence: CASVDRGRVDTQYF. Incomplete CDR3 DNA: TGTGCCAGCGTTGATCGGGGGAGAGTAGATACG.

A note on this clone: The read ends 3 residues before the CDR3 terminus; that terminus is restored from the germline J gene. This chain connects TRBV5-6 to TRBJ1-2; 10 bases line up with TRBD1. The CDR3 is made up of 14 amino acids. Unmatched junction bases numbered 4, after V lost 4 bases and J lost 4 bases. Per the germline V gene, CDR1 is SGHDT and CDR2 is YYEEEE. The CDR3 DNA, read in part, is TGTGCCAGCAGCCCGACAGGGGGCGGCTATGGC. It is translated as CASSPTGGGYG. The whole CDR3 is CASSPTGGGYGYTF.

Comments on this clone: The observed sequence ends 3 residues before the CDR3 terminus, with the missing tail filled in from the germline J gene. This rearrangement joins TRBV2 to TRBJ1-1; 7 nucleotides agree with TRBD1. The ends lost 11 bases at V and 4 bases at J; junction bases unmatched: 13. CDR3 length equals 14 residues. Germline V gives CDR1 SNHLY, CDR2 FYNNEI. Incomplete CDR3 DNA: TGTGCCTGCTCCACAGGGGCGAGGGGCACTGAA. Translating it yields CACSTGARGTE. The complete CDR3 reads CACSTGARGTEAFF.

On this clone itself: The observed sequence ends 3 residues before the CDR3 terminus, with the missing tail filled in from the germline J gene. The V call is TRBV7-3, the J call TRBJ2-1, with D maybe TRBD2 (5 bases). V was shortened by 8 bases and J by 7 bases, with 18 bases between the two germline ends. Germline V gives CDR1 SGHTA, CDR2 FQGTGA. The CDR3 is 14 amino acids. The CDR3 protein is CASSGGSGLNEQFF. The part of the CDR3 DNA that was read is TGTGCCAGCTCCGGCGGGTCTGGGTTGAATGAG.

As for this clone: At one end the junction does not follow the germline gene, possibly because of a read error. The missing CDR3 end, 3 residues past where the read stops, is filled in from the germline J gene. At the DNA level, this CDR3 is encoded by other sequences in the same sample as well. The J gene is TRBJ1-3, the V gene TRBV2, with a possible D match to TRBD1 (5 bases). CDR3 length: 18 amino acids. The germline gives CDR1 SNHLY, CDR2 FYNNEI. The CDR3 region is CASSESRWGRSSGNTIYF. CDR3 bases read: TGTGCCAGCAGTGAAAGTCGGTGGGGCAGGAGCTCTGGAAACACG.

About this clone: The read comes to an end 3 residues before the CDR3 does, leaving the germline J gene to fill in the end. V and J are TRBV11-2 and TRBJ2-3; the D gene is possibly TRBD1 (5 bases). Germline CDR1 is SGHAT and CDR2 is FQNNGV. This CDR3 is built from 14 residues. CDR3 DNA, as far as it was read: TGTGCCAGCAGCTTAACAGGCACTACTCAGCCG. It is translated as CASSLTGTTQP. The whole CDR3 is CASSLTGTTQPQYF.

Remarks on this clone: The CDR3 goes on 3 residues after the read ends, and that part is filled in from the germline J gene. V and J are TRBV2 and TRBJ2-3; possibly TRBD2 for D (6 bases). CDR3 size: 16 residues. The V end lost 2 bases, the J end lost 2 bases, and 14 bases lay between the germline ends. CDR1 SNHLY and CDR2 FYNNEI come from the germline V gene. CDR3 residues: CASSERGAEITDTQYF. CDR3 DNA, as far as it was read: TGTGCCAGCAGTGAACGCGGGGCCGAGATCACAGATACG.

The covered CDR3 bases are TGTGCCAGCAGTCCGGCGGACATATCCGCCAGCGAG. Translation gives CASSPADISASE. The full CDR3 sequence reads CASSPADISASEQYF. J is TRBJ2-7 and V is TRBV28; D might be TRBD1 (5 bases). The read gets to within 3 residues of the CDR3 end, and the germline J gene fills in the rest. V was clipped by 5 bases and J by 6 bases, with 20 bases between them. Per the germline V gene, CDR1 is MDHEN and CDR2 is SYDVKM. This CDR3 region has 15 residues.

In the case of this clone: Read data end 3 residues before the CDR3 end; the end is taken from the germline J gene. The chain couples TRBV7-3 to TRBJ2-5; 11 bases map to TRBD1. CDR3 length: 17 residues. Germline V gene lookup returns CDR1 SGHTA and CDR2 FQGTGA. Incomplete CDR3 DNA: TGTGCCAGCAGCTTAACGGGGACAGGGGGAGTAGTAGATACC. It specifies CASSLTGTGGVVDT. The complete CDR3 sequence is CASSLTGTGGVVDTQYF.

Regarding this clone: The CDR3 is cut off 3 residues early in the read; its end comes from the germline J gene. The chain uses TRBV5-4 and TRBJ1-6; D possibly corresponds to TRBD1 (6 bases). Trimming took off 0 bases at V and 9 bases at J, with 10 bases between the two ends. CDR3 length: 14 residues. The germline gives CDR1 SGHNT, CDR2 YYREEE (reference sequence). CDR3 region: CASSLDRVASPLHF. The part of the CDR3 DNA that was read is TGTGCCAGCAGCTTGGACAGGGTGGCTTCACCC.

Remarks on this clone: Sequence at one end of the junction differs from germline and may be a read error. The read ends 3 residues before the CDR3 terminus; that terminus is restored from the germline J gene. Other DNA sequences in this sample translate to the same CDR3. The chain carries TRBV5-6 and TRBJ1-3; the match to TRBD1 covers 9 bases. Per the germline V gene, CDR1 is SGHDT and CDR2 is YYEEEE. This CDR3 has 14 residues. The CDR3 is CASSIQGAGNTIYF. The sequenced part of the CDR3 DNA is TGTGCCAGCAGCATACAGGGGGCGGGAAACACA.

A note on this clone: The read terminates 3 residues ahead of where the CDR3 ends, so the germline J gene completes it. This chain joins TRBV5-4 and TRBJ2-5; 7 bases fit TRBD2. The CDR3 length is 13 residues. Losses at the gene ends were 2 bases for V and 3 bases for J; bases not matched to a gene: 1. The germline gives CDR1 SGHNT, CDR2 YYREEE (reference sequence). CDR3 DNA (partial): TGTGCCAGCAGCTTTCGGGGGGAAGAGACC. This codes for CASSFRGEET. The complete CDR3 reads CASSFRGEETQYF.

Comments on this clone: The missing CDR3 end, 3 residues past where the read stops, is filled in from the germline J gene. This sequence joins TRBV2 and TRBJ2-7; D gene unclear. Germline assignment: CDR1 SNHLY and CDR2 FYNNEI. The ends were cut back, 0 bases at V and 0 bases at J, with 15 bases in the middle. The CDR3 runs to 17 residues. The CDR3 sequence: CASSEAGLIGNSYEQYF. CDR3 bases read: TGTGCCAGCAGTGAAGCTGGGCTGATCGGAAACTCCTACGAG. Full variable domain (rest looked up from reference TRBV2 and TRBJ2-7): EPEVTQTPSHQVTQMGQEVILRCVPISNHLYFYWYRQILGQKVEFLVSFYNNEISEKSEIFDDQFSVERPDGSNFTLKIRSTKLEDSAMYFCASSEAGLIGNSYEQYFGPGTRLTVT.

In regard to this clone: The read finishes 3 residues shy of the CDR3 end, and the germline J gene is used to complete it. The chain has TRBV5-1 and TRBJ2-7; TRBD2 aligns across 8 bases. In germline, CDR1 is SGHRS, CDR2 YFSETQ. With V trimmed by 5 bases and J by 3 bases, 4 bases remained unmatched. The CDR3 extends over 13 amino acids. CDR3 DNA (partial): TGCGCCAGCAGTCTTACTAGCGGCTACGAG. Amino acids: CASSLTSGYE. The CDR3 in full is CASSLTSGYEQYF.

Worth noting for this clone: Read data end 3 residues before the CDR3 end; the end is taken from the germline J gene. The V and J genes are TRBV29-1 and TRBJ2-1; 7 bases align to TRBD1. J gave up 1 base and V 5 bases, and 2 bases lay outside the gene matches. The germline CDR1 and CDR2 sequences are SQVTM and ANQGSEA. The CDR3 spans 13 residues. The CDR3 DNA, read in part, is TGCAGCGTTCACAGGGGTTCCTACAATGAG. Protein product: CSVHRGSYNE. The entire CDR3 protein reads CSVHRGSYNEQFF.

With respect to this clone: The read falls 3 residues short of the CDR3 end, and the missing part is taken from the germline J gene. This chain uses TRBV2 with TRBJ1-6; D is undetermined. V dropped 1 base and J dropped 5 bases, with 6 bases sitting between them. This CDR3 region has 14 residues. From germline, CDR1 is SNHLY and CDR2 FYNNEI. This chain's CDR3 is CASSEEGHNSPLHF. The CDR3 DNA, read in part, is TGTGCCAGCAGTGAAGAAGGCCATAATTCACCC.

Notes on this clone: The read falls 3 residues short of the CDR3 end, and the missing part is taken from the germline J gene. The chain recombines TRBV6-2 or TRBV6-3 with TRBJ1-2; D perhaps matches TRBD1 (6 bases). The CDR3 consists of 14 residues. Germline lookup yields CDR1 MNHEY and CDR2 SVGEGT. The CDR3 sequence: CASNLLQGLDGYTF. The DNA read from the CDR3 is TGTGCCAGCAACCTACTACAGGGCCTAGACGGC.

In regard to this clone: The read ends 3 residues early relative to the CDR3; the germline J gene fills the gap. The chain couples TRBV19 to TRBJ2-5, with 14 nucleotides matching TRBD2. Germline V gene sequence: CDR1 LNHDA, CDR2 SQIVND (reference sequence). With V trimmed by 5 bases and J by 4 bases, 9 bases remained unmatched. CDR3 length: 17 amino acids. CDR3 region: CASSLGLAGVLGETQYF. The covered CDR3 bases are TGTGCCAGTAGTTTGGGACTAGCGGGAGTTTTAGGAGAGACC.

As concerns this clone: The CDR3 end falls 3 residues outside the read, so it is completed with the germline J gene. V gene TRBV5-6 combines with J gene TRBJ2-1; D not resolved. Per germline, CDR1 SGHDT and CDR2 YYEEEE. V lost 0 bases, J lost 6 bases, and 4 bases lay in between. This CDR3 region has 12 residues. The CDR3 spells CASSLGSNEQFF. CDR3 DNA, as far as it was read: TGTGCCAGCAGCTTGGGCAGCAATGAG.

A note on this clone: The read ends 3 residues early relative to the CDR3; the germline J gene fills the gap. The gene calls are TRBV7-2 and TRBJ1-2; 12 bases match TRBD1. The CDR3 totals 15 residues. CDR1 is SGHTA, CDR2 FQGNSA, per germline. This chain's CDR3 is CASSRDRGRIDDYTF. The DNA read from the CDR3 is TGTGCCAGCAGTCGGGACAGGGGGCGCATCGATGAC.